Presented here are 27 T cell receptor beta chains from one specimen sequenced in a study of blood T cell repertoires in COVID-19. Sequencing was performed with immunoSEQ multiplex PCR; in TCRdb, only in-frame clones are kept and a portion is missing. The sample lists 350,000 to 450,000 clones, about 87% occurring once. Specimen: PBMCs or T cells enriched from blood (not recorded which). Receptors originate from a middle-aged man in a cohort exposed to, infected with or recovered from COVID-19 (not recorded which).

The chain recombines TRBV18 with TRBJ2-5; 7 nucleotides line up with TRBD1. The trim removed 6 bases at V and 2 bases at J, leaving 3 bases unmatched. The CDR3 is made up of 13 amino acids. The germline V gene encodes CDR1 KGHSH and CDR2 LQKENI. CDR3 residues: CASSRTGQETQYF. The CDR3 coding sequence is TGTGCCAGCTCCAGGACAGGACAAGAGACCCAGTACTTC.

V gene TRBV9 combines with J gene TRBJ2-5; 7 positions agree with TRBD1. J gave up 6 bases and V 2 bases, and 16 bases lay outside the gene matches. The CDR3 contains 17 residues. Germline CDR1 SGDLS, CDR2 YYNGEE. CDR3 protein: CASSVSTGAGGEKTQYF. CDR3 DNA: TGTGCCAGCAGCGTTTCCACCGGGGCAGGGGGTGAAAAGACCCAGTACTTC. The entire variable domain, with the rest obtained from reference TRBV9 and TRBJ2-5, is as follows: DSGVTQTPKHLITATGQRVTLRCSPRSGDLSVYWYQQSLDQGLQFLIQYYNGEERAKGNILERFSAQQFPDLHSELNLSSLELGDSALYFCASSVSTGAGGEKTQYFGPGTRLLVL.

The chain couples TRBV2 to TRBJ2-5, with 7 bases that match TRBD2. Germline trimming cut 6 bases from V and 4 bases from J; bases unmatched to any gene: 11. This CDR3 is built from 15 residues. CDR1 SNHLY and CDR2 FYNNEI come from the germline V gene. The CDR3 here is CASRPPLAEGETQYF. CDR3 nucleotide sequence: TGTGCCAGCAGGCCACCTCTAGCGGAGGGAGAGACCCAGTACTTC.

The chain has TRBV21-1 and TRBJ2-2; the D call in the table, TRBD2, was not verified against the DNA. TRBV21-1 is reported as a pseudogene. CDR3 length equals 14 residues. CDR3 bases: TGTGCCAGCAGCAAACTAGCGGGGACCGGGGAGCTGTTTTTT. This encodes CASSKLAGTGELFF.

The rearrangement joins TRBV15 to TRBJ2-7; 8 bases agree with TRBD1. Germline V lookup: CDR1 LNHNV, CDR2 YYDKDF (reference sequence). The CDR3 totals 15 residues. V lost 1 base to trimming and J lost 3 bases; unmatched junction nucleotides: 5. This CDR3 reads CATSRGAGQGYEQYF. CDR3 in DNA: TGTGCCACCAGCAGAGGCGCAGGACAGGGCTACGAGCAGTACTTC.

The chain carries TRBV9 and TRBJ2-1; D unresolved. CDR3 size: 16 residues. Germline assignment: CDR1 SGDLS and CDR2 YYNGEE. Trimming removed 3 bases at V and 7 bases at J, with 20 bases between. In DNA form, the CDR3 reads TGTGCCAGCAGCGACTCAAGTGTGTCCCCGCGTAATGAGCAGTTCTTC. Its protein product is CASSDSSVSPRNEQFF.

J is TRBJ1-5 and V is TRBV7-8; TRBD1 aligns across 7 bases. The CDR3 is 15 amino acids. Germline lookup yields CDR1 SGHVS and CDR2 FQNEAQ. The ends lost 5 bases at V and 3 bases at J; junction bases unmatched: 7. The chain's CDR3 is CASSRKTGNNQPQHF. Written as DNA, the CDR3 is TGTGCCAGCAGCCGCAAGACAGGGAACAATCAGCCCCAGCATTTT.

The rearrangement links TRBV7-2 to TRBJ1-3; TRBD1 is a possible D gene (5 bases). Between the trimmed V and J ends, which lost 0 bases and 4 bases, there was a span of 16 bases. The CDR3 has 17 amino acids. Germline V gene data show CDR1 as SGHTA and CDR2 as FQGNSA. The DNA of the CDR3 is TGTGCCAGCAGCTTAGCGTATCAGGGAAGGTGGGGAAACACCATATATTTT. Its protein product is CASSLAYQGRWGNTIYF. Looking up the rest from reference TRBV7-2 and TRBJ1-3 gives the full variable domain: GAGVSQSPSNKVTEKGKDVELRCDPISGHTALYWYRQSLGQGLEFLIYFQGNSAPDKSGLPSDRFSAERTGGSVSTLTIQRTQQEDSAVYLCASSLAYQGRWGNTIYFGEGSWLTVV.

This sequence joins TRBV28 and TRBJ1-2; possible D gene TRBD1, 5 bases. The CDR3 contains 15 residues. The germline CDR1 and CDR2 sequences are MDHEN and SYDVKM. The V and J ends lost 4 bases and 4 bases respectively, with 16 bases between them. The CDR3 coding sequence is TGTGCCAGCAGTTCCAGGGCGGCGTCCCTCTATGGCTACACCTTC. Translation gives CASSSRAASLYGYTF.

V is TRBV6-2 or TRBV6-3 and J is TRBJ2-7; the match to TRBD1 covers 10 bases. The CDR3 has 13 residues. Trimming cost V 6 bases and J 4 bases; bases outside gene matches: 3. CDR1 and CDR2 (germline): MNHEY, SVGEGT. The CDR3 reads CASSGQGVYEQYF. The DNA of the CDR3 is TGTGCCAGCAGCGGACAGGGGGTTTACGAGCAGTACTTC.

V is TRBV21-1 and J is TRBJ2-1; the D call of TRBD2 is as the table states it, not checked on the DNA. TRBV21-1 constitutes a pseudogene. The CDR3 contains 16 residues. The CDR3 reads CASITLAGRRRNEQFF. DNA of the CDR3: TGTGCCAGCATAACTTTGGCGGGGAGGAGAAGGAATGAGCAGTTCTTC.

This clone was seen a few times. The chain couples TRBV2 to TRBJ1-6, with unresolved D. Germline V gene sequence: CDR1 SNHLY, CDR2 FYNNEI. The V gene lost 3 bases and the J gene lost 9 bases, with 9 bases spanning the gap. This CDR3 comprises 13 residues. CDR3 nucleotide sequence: TGTGCCAGCAGTGATGGGAGAGCTTCACCCCTCCACTTT. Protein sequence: CASSDGRASPLHF.

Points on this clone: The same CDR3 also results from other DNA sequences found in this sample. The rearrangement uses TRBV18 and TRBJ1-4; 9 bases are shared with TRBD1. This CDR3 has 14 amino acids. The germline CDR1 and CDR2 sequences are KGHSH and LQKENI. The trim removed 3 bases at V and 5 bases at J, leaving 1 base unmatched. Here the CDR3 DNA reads TGTGCCAGCTCACCCGGACAGGGGAATGAAAAACTGTTTTTT. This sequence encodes CASSPGQGNEKLFF.

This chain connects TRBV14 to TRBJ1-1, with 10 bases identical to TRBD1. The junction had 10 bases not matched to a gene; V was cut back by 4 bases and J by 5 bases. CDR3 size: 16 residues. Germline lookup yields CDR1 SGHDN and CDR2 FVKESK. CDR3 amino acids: CASSLRDRGRRTEAFF. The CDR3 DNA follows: TGTGCCAGCAGCCTCCGAGACAGGGGGCGCAGAACTGAAGCTTTCTTT.

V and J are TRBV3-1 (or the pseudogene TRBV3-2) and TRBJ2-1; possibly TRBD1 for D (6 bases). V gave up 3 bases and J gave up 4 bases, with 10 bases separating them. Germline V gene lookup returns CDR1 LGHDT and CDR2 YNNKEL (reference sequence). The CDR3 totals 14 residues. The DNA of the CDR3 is TGTGCCAGCAGCCAGACAGGTACTTACAATGAGCAGTTCTTC. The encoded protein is CASSQTGTYNEQFF.

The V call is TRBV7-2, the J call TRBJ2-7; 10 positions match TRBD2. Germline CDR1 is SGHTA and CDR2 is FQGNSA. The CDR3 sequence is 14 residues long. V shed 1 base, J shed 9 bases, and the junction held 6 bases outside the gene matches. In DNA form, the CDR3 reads TGTGCCAGCAGCTTAGTCACTAGCGGGATAGGGCAGTACTTC. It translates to CASSLVTSGIGQYF.

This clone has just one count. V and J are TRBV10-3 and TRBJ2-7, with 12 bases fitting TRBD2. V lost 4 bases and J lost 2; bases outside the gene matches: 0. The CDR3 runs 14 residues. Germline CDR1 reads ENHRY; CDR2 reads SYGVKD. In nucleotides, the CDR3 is TGTGCCATCAGTGGACTAGCGGGGGCCTACGAGCAGTACTTC. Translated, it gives CAISGLAGAYEQYF.

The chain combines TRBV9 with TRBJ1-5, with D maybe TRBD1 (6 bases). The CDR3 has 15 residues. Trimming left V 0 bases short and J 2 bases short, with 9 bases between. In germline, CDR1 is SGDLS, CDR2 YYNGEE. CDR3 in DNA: TGTGCCAGCAGCGTAGGACAGGATGGCAATCAGCCCCAGCATTTT. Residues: CASSVGQDGNQPQHF.

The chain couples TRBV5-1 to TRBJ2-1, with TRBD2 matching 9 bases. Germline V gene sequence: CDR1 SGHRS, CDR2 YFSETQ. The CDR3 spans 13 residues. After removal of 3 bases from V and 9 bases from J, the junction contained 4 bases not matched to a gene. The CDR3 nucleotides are TGCGCCAGCAGCTGGGGGACTAGCTCTGAGCAGTTCTTC. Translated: CASSWGTSSEQFF.

The CDR3 coding sequence is TGTGCCAGCACCCCGACAGGGCTGGATTCACCCCTCCACTTT. Translation gives CASTPTGLDSPLHF. The chain carries TRBV2 and TRBJ1-6; TRBD1 matches at 7 bases. The V gene's germline CDR1 is SNHLY and CDR2 FYNNEI. Germline trimming cut 7 bases from V and 8 bases from J; bases unmatched to any gene: 8. The CDR3 length is 14 residues.

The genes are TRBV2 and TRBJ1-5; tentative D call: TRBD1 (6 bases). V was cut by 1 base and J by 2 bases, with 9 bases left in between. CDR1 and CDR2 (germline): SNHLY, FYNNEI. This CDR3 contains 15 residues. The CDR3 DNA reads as TGTGCCAGCAGTGAAGAGACAGGAGGCAATCAGCCCCAGCATTTT. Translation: CASSEETGGNQPQHF.

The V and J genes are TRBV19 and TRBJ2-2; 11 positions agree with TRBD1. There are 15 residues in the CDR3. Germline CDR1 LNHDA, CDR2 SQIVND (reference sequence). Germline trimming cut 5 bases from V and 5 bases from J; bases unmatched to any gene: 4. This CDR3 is CASSPGQGATGELFF. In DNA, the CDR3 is TGTGCCAGTAGTCCCGGACAGGGGGCGACCGGGGAGCTGTTTTTT.

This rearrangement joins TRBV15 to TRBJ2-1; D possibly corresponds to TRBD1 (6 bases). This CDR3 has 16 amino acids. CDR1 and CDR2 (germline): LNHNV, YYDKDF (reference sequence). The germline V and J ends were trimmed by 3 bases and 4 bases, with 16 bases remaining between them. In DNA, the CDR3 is TGTGCCACCAGCAGCCCCGACAGGCTACTTTACAATGAGCAGTTCTTC. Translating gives CATSSPDRLLYNEQFF. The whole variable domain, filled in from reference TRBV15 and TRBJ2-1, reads DAMVIQNPRYQVTQFGKPVTLSCSQTLNHNVMYWYQQKSSQAPKLLFHYYDKDFNNEADTPDNFQSRRPNTSFCFLDIRSPGLGDTAMYLCATSSPDRLLYNEQFFGPGTRLTVL.

The CDR3 DNA sequence: TGTGCCAGCAGCCAAGATAGACGGACAGGGGCTTTAATGAACACTGAAGCTTTCTTT. This translates into CASSQDRRTGALMNTEAFF. The J gene is TRBJ1-1, the V gene TRBV3-1 (or the pseudogene TRBV3-2); TRBD1 matches at 9 bases. V lost 0 bases and J lost 0; bases outside the gene matches: 11. The CDR3 has 19 residues. Germline CDR1 and CDR2: LGHDT and YNNKEL (reference sequence).

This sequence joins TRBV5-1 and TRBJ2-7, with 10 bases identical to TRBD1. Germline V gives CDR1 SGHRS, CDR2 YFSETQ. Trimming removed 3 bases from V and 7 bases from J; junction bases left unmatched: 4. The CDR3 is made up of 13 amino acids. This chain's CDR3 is CASSSGTGVEQYF. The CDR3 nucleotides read TGCGCCAGCAGCTCCGGGACAGGGGTAGAGCAGTACTTC. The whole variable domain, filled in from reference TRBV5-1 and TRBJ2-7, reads KAGVTQTPRYLIKTRGQQVTLSCSPISGHRSVSWYQQTPGQGLQFLFEYFSETQRNKGNFPGRFSGRQFSNSRSEMNVSTLELGDSALYLCASSSGTGVEQYFGPGTRLTVT.

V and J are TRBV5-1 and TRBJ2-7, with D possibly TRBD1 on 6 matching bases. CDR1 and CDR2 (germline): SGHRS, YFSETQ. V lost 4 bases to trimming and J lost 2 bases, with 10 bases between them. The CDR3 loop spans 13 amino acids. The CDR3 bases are TGCGCCAGCAGCACAGGGAGTCCCTACGAGCAGTACTTC. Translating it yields CASSTGSPYEQYF.

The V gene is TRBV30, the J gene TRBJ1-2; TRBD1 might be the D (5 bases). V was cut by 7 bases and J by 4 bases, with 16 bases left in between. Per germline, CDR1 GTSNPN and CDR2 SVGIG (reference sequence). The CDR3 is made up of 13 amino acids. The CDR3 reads CALPQGGGYGYTF. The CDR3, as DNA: TGTGCCTTACCCCAGGGCGGCGGCTATGGCTACACCTTC.